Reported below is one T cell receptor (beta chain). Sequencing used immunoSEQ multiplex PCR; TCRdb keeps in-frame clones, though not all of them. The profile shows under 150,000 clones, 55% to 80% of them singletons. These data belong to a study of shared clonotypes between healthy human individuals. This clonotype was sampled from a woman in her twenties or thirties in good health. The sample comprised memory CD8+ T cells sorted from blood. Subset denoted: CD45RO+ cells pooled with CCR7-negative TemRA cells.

This CDR3 is CASSQGTSESGELFF. In nucleotides, the CDR3 is TGTGCCAGCAGCCAAGGGACTAGCGAGTCCGGGGAGCTGTTTTTT. This rearrangement joins TRBV4-2 to TRBJ2-2, with TRBD2 identical over 9 bases. V trimming: 1 base; J trimming: 6 bases; junction bases outside the gene matches: 3. The CDR3 contains 15 residues. CDR1 LGHNA and CDR2 YNFKEQ come from the germline V gene.